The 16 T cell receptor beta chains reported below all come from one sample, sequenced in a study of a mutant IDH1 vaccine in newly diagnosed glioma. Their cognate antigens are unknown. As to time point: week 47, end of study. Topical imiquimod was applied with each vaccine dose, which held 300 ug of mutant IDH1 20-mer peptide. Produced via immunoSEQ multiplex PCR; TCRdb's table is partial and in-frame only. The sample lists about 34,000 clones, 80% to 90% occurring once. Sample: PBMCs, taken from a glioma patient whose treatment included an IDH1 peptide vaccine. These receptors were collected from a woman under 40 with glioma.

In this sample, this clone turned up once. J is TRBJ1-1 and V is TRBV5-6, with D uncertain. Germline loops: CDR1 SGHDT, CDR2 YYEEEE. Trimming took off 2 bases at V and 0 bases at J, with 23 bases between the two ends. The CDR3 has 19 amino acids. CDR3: CASSLGSRRYLVMNTEAFF. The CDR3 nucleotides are TGTGCCAGCAGCTTAGGTTCCAGACGGTATTTGGTGATGAACACTGAAGCTTTCTTT.

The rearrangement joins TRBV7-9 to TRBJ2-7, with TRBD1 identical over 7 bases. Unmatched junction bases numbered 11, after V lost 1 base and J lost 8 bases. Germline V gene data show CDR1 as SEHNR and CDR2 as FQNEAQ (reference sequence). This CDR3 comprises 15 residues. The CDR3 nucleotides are TGTGCCAGCAGCTTAGAGACAGGGCCCCCCTTGAAGCAGTACTTC. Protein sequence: CASSLETGPPLKQYF.

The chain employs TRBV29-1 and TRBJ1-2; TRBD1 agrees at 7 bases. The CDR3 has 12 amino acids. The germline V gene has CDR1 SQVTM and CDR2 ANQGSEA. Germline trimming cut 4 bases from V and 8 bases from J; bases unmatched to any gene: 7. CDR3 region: CSVVDRTGGYTF. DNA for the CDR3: TGCAGCGTTGTGGACAGGACGGGCGGCTACACCTTC.

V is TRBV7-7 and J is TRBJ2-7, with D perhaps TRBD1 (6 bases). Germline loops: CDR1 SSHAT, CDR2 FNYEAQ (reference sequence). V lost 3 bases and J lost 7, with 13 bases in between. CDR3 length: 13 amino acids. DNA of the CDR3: TGTGCCAGCAGCTTGGAGCCAAGGGGGGAGCAGTACTTC. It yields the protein CASSLEPRGEQYF.

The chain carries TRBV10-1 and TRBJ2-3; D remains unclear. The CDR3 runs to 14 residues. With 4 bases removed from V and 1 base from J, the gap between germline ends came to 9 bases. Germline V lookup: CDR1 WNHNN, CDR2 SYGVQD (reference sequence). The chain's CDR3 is CASSGISGTDTQYF. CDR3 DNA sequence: TGCGCCAGCAGTGGCATAAGCGGCACAGATACGCAGTATTTT.

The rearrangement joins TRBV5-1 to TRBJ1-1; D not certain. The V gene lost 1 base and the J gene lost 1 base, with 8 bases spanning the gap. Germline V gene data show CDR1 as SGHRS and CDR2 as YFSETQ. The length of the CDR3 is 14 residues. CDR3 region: CASSLLGQNTEAFF. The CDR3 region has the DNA TGCGCCAGCAGCTTGCTAGGGCAGAACACTGAAGCTTTCTTT.

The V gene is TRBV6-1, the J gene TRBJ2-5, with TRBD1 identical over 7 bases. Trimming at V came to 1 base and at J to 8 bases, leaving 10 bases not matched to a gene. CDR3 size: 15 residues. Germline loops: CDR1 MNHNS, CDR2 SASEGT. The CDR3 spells CASSEGGTETGTQYF. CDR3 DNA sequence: TGTGCCAGCAGTGAAGGGGGGACAGAGACAGGAACCCAGTACTTC.

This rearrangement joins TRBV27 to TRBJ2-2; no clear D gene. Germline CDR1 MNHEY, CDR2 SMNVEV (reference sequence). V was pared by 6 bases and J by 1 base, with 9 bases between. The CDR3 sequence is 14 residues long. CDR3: CASRLELNTGELFF. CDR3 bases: TGTGCCAGCAGGCTAGAGTTGAACACCGGGGAGCTGTTTTTT.

CDR3 bases: TGTGCCACCAGCGGCTCTGACCGATTCACTGAAGCTTTCTTT. Translated, it gives CATSGSDRFTEAFF. V is TRBV15 and J is TRBJ1-1; no firm D call. The CDR3 runs 14 residues. With 5 bases removed from V and 4 bases from J, the gap between germline ends came to 14 bases. CDR1 is LNHNV and CDR2 is YYDKDF in the germline V gene (reference sequence).

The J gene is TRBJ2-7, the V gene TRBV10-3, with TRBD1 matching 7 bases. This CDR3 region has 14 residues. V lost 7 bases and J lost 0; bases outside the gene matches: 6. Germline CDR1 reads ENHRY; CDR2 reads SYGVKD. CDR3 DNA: TGTGCCATCAAAGGGGACAGCAGCTCCTACGAGCAGTACTTC. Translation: CAIKGDSSSYEQYF.

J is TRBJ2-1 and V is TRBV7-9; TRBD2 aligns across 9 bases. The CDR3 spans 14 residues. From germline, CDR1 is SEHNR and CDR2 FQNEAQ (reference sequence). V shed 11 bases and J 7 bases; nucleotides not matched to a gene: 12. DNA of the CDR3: TGTGCCGGATTTGAGAGCGGGGGGTCAAATGAGCAGTTCTTC. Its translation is CAGFESGGSNEQFF.

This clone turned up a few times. This CDR3 is CASSQGYLANTEAFF. The CDR3 nucleotides read TGCGCCAGCAGCCAAGGGTATTTGGCGAACACTGAAGCTTTCTTT. The rearrangement uses TRBV4-1 and TRBJ1-1, with unresolved D. Germline values: CDR1 MGHRA, CDR2 YSYEKL. The CDR3 is made up of 15 amino acids. V was shortened by 1 base and J by 1 base, with 10 bases between the two germline ends.

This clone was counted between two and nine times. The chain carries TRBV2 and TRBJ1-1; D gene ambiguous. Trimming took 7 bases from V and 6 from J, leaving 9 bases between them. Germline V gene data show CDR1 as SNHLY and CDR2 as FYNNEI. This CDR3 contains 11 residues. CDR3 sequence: CASNGVPEAFF. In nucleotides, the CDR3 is TGTGCCAGCAATGGGGTACCTGAAGCTTTCTTT.

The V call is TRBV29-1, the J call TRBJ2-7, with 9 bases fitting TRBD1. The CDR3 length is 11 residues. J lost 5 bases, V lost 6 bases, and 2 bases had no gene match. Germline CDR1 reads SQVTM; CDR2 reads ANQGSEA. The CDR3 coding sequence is TGCAGCGTGGACAGGGGAAACGAGCAGTACTTC. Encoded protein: CSVDRGNEQYF.

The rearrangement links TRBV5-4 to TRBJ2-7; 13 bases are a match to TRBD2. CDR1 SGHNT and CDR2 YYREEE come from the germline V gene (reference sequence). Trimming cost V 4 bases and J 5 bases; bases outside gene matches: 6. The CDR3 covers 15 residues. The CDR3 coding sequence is TGTGCCAGCAGCCAACTAGCGGGGGGGCTCAACGAGCAGTACTTC. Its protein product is CASSQLAGGLNEQYF.

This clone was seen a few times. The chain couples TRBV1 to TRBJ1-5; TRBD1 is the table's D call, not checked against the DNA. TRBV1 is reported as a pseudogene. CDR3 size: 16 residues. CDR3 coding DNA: TGCACCAGCAGCCCGGGTTCGGACAGGCATGATCAGCCCCAGCATTTT. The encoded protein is CTSSPGSDRHDQPQHF.